This T cell receptor beta chain appears in the sequencing data of a study of blood T cell repertoires in COVID-19. Study information: The United States, Italy and Spain supplied acute and convalescent COVID-19 samples.

Only in-frame clones appear in the TCRdb table, and some are missing; sequencing was by immunoSEQ multiplex PCR. The table has roughly 120,000 clones, roughly 90% seen once. This CDR3 is 16 amino acids long. CDR1 MNHEY and CDR2 SVGAGI come from the germline V gene. J lost 5 bases, V lost 2 bases, and 5 bases had no gene match. Enrolled during active infection, Seattle patients were then followed longitudinally. This chain uses TRBV6-5 with TRBJ2-7, with TRBD2 identical over 14 bases. The receptor was derived from an older woman with COVID-19, enrolled during active disease. Sequenced input: peripheral blood. CDR3 bases: TGTGCCAGCAGTTACCGGACTAGCGGGGGGTACAACGAGCAGTACTTC. It codes for CASSYRTSGGYNEQYF.